These 16 T cell receptor beta chains share one sample of origin, sequenced in a study of T cells in Graves' hyperthyroidism and ophthalmopathy. RNA transcripts yielded amplified TCR beta CDR3 regions. An initial round of RT-PCR targeting the TCR CDR3 relied on the HTBI primer set. TCRdb itself ran the multiplex PCR reads through MiXCR, one entry per CDR3 protein. The sample contains more than 500,000 distinct CDR3 sequences, about 17% of which appear only once. The sequenced sample was blood. The receptor set was obtained from a woman aged 25 to 39 with Graves' hyperthyroidism.

This clonotype was seen repeatedly, ten times or more. The chain couples TRBV7-9 to TRBJ2-7, with D unclear. Germline CDR1 reads SEHNR; CDR2 reads FQNEAQ (reference sequence). The V gene lost 5 bases and the J gene lost 6 bases, with 17 bases spanning the gap. The length of the CDR3 is 14 residues. DNA of the CDR3: TGTGCCAGCAGCCAAAGACTCAGTCCCTCCGAGCAGTACTTC. It translates to CASSQRLSPSEQYF.

The V gene is TRBV19, the J gene TRBJ2-1; D might be TRBD2 (5 bases). The length of the CDR3 is 13 residues. CDR1 is LNHDA, CDR2 SQIVND, per germline (reference sequence). With 3 bases removed from V and 8 bases from J, the gap between germline ends came to 11 bases. The CDR3 nucleotides read TGTGCCAGTAGTATTGGGAGTATGGATGAGCAGTTCTTC. Its protein product is CASSIGSMDEQFF.

This clonotype was counted at least ten times. The chain employs TRBV6-1 and TRBJ2-5, with 8 positions matching TRBD1. The length of the CDR3 is 13 residues. V dropped 6 bases and J dropped 5; count of bases not matched to a gene: 5. The germline gives CDR1 MNHNS, CDR2 SASEGT. This CDR3 is CASRLNRGETQYF. As DNA, the CDR3 is TGTGCCAGCAGATTAAACAGGGGGGAGACCCAGTACTTC.

The CDR3 DNA is TGCAGTGCTAGAGATCTTGGGAGGCTAGCGACCCGGGGGCAGTACTTC. Amino acid sequence: CSARDLGRLATRGQYF. The chain couples TRBV20-1 to TRBJ2-7; tentative D call: TRBD2 (6 bases). Trimming shortened V by 0 bases and J by 9 bases, and 24 bases separated the two germline ends. Per the germline V gene, CDR1 is DFQATT and CDR2 is SNEGSKA (reference sequence). The CDR3 is 16 amino acids.

V usage is TRBV6-5 and J usage is TRBJ1-5; D is ambiguous. V lost 2 bases to trimming and J lost 7 bases, with 12 bases between them. In germline, CDR1 is MNHEY, CDR2 SVGAGI. CDR3 length: 14 residues. The CDR3 spells CASSYAWGSQPQHF. DNA of the CDR3: TGTGCCAGCAGTTACGCTTGGGGTTCCCAGCCCCAGCATTTT.

The table lists this clonotype with a few counts. CDR3 amino acids: CASSAGKNYGYTF. The CDR3 region has the DNA TGTGCCAGCAGCGCCGGGAAGAACTATGGCTACACCTTC. The chain couples TRBV9 to TRBJ1-2; D unclear. The CDR3 is 13 residues long. V was pared by 3 bases and J by 2 bases, with 8 bases between. CDR1 and CDR2 from the germline V gene are SGDLS and YYNGEE.

There are many counts of this clonotype. This chain links TRBV27 with TRBJ2-1, with 10 bases identical to TRBD2. V lost 4 bases and J lost 7; bases outside the gene matches: 4. The CDR3 is made up of 14 amino acids. The germline V gene encodes CDR1 MNHEY and CDR2 SMNVEV (reference sequence). The CDR3 nucleotides read TGTGCCAGCAGTTCCGGACTAGCGGCGAATGAGCAGTTCTTC. Protein sequence: CASSSGLAANEQFF.

This clonotype was counted many times. V and J are TRBV28 and TRBJ1-4; D remains unclear. The germline gives CDR1 MDHEN, CDR2 SYDVKM. The germline V and J ends were trimmed by 2 bases and 6 bases, with 10 bases remaining between them. The CDR3 covers 14 residues. The CDR3, as DNA: TGTGCCAGCAGTTTACTGGGGAGGCATGAAAAACTGTTTTTT. Amino acid sequence: CASSLLGRHEKLFF.

The V and J genes are TRBV12-3 or TRBV12-4 and TRBJ2-6, with D possibly being TRBD1 (6 bases). V lost 7 bases to trimming and J lost 0 bases, with 13 bases between them. The CDR3 extends over 16 amino acids. The CDR3 nucleotides are TGTGCCAGCACCCGACAGGCCCTCTCTGGGGCCAACGTCCTGACTTTC. It is translated as CASTRQALSGANVLTF.

The CDR3 is CASKIGQGYWDQPQHF. Written as DNA, the CDR3 is TGTGCCAGCAAAATCGGGCAGGGTTACTGGGATCAGCCCCAGCATTTT. This chain connects TRBV2 to TRBJ1-5, with D tentatively TRBD1 (5 bases). The CDR3 covers 16 residues. Per the germline V gene, CDR1 is SNHLY and CDR2 is FYNNEI. V was trimmed by 7 bases and J by 5 bases, leaving 21 bases between them. The whole variable domain, filled in from reference TRBV2 and TRBJ1-5, reads EPEVTQTPSHQVTQMGQEVILRCVPISNHLYFYWYRQILGQKVEFLVSFYNNEISEKSEIFDDQFSVERPDGSNFTLKIRSTKLEDSAMYFCASKIGQGYWDQPQHFGDGTRLSIL.

This clonotype was detected ten times or more. The rearrangement joins TRBV9 to TRBJ2-1; 7 bases fit TRBD2. The CDR3 has 15 residues. The V gene end was trimmed by 7 bases and the J gene end by 3 bases; junction bases not matched to a gene: 10. Germline assignment: CDR1 SGDLS and CDR2 YYNGEE. The CDR3 reads CASSPRLADYNEQFF. CDR3 bases: TGTGCCAGCTCCCCGAGACTAGCCGACTACAATGAGCAGTTCTTC.

Many counts were recorded for this clonotype. This sequence joins TRBV24-1 and TRBJ2-3; the D gene is possibly TRBD2 (6 bases). The germline V and J ends were trimmed by 3 bases and 1 base, with 10 bases remaining between them. CDR1 is KGHDR, CDR2 SFDVKD, per germline. The CDR3 has 15 residues. Here the CDR3 DNA reads TGTGCCACCAGTGATCCGACTAGGGGCACAGATACGCAGTATTTT. Translated: CATSDPTRGTDTQYF.

The genes are TRBV28 and TRBJ1-1; 10 bases are a match to TRBD1. J lost 1 base, V lost 3 bases, and 14 bases had no gene match. CDR3 size: 19 residues. Germline V gene lookup returns CDR1 MDHEN and CDR2 SYDVKM. Here the CDR3 DNA reads TGTGCCAGCAGTTTCGGGACAGGGGCCATTCCCCCTCCGAACACTGAAGCTTTCTTT. This translates into CASSFGTGAIPPPNTEAFF.

The CDR3 sequence: CASSAPGQAYEQYF. CDR3 DNA: TGTGCCAGCAGCGCCCCGGGGCAGGCCTACGAGCAGTACTTC. The V call is TRBV7-9, the J call TRBJ2-7; possibly TRBD1 or TRBD2 for D (5 bases each). CDR1 and CDR2 (germline): SEHNR, FQNEAQ (reference sequence). The CDR3 totals 14 residues. With 5 bases removed from V and 2 bases from J, the gap between germline ends came to 13 bases.

This sequence joins TRBV6-1 and TRBJ2-1; D might be TRBD1 or TRBD2, each matching 5 bases. Judging by the DNA end, TRBJ2-7 fits better; the J call may be wrong. CDR1 and CDR2 from the germline V gene are MNHNS and SASEGT. The CDR3 contains 15 residues. CDR3: CASTEGERPYNEQYF. In DNA form, the CDR3 reads TGTGCCAGCACCGAAGGGGAGAGGCCCTACAATGAGCAGTACTTC.

This clonotype was recorded at least ten times. The chain combines TRBV12-3 or TRBV12-4 with TRBJ2-1; 10 bases are shared with TRBD2. The CDR3 runs to 17 residues. V lost 3 bases and J lost 4; bases outside the gene matches: 9. The DNA of the CDR3 is TGTGCCAGCAGTTTCGTTCGGCTAGCGGGAGAGTACAATGAGCAGTTCTTC. This sequence encodes CASSFVRLAGEYNEQFF.